This T cell receptor (beta chain) was recovered during a study of T cell responses to AZD1222 COVID-19 vaccine. With respect to this clone: Its antigen is undetermined.

Generated by immunoSEQ multiplex PCR, the TCRdb table keeps only in-frame clones and is missing some. This sample has some 130,000 clones; around four fifths occur once, and the top ten carry roughly 4.3%. Trimming removed 0 bases at V and 2 bases at J, with 5 bases between. Germline CDR1 is SGHRS and CDR2 is YFSETQ. This CDR3 is built from 14 residues. Study observations and caveats: Spike-wide coverage was observed for vaccine-associated CD4 TCRs, with dominant responses at 160-218 and 743-854. Donors were chiefly white British, with a greater number of females, and clonal diversity was perhaps underestimated.

Sequencing used peripheral blood, obtained on day 0 of AZD1222 vaccination. The source is an adult in good health. The chain joins TRBV5-1 to TRBJ2-2; D remains unclear. The CDR3: CASSLESNTGELFF. The CDR3 DNA follows: TGCGCCAGCAGCTTGGAGAGTAACACCGGGGAGCTGTTTTTT.